Presented here are 13 T cell receptor beta chains from one specimen sequenced in a study of blood T cell repertoires in COVID-19. TCRdb's table, derived via immunoSEQ multiplex PCR, lists solely in-frame clones and lacks some. Altogether a few hundred thousand clones are present, approximately 84% being singletons, with the ten largest covering 15% to 19%. Sequenced material: peripheral blood. Receptors originate from a person aged 70 to 85 with COVID-19, enrolled during active disease.

This sequence joins TRBV6-6 and TRBJ1-5; D might be TRBD1 (6 bases). V lost 7 bases and J 1 base, leaving 11 bases between the germline ends. The CDR3 has 14 residues. CDR1 is MNHNY, CDR2 SVGAGI, per germline (reference sequence). The CDR3 DNA follows: TGTGCCAGCACCGACAGGTCCAGCAATCAGCCCCAGCATTTT. It encodes CASTDRSSNQPQHF.

V and J are TRBV28 and TRBJ1-3; TRBD1 matches at 11 bases. The CDR3 has 16 residues. V lost 6 bases, J lost 2 bases, and 6 bases stayed unmatched. Germline V gives CDR1 MDHEN, CDR2 SYDVKM. This CDR3 reads CASRNGGQGAGNTIYF. The CDR3 nucleotides read TGTGCCAGCAGGAACGGGGGACAGGGGGCTGGAAACACCATATATTTT.

The chain employs TRBV11-1 and TRBJ1-2; D is perhaps TRBD1 (6 bases). The V end lost 6 bases, the J end lost 4 bases, and 9 bases lay between the germline ends. CDR1 SGHAT and CDR2 FQDESV come from the germline V gene (reference sequence). The CDR3 totals 12 residues. The CDR3 sequence is CASSQGTYGYTF. The CDR3 DNA follows: TGTGCCAGCAGTCAGGGGACCTATGGCTACACCTTC.

The chain is built from TRBV14 and TRBJ1-3; D may be TRBD1 (6 bases). The CDR3 has 13 residues. Germline-derived CDR1 and CDR2 are SGHDN and FVKESK. Trimming took 5 bases from V and 7 from J, leaving 12 bases between them. CDR3 sequence: CASSETGWNTIYF. The DNA of the CDR3 is TGTGCCAGCAGCGAAACAGGGTGGAACACCATATATTTT.

The chain has TRBV28 and TRBJ1-1, with D possibly being TRBD1 (5 bases). Germline V CDR1 and CDR2: MDHEN, SYDVKM. The CDR3 spans 14 residues. Trimming removed 6 bases from V and 6 bases from J, with 17 bases in between. The CDR3 nucleotides are TGTGCCAGCAGACGATTGGGGGGGTTCGCTGAAGCTTTCTTT. Translated: CASRRLGGFAEAFF.

The chain couples TRBV4-3 to TRBJ1-2, with D maybe TRBD1 (5 bases). With 4 bases removed from V and 8 bases from J, the gap between germline ends came to 14 bases. The CDR3 runs to 13 residues. Germline V gene data show CDR1 as LGHNA and CDR2 as YSLEER. The CDR3 DNA is TGCGCCAGCAGCCTTGATCGGGGGGAAGGCTACACCTTC. It is translated as CASSLDRGEGYTF.

CDR3 sequence: CASRERGQGVMGAFF. The CDR3 coding sequence is TGTGCCAGCAGAGAAAGGGGACAGGGTGTTATGGGGGCTTTCTTT. The chain combines TRBV2 with TRBJ1-1; 9 bases line up with TRBD1. The V gene end was trimmed by 6 bases and the J gene end by 11 bases; junction bases not matched to a gene: 16. The germline V gene has CDR1 SNHLY and CDR2 FYNNEI. This CDR3 is built from 15 residues.

V and J are TRBV2 and TRBJ1-4; TRBD1 agrees at 9 bases. CDR1 is SNHLY, CDR2 FYNNEI, per germline. V dropped 5 bases and J dropped 8; count of bases not matched to a gene: 3. The CDR3 covers 13 residues. This CDR3 is CASSRDREEKLFF. As DNA, the CDR3 is TGTGCCAGCAGTAGGGACAGGGAGGAAAAACTGTTTTTT.

V gene TRBV5-4 combines with J gene TRBJ1-1; TRBD1 aligns across 7 bases. CDR3 length: 16 residues. Germline V gene lookup returns CDR1 SGHNT and CDR2 YYREEE (reference sequence). V shed 6 bases and J 1 base; nucleotides not matched to a gene: 12. CDR3 sequence: CASTPRGGQANTEAFF. The CDR3 DNA reads TGTGCCAGCACCCCTCGAGGCGGACAGGCGAACACTGAAGCTTTCTTT. The entire variable domain, with the rest obtained from reference TRBV5-4 and TRBJ1-1, is as follows: ETGVTQSPTHLIKTRGQQVTLRCSSQSGHNTVSWYQQALGQGPQFIFQYYREEENGRGNFPPRFSGLQFPNYSSELNVNALELDDSALYLCASTPRGGQANTEAFFGQGTRLTVV.

This chain uses TRBV28 with TRBJ2-5; tentatively, D is TRBD1 (5 bases). The germline CDR1 and CDR2 sequences are MDHEN and SYDVKM. The CDR3 has 14 amino acids. The germline V and J ends were trimmed by 2 bases and 1 base, with 8 bases remaining between them. This CDR3 is CASSLLRVQETQYF. The CDR3 DNA reads TGTGCCAGCAGTTTACTCAGGGTCCAAGAGACCCAGTACTTC.

The CDR3 DNA is TGTGCCATCAGTGAGGCAGGGGGACAAGAGACCCAGTACTTC. It encodes CAISEAGGQETQYF. The chain recombines TRBV10-3 with TRBJ2-5; 7 bases match TRBD1. With V trimmed by 2 bases and J by 2 bases, 2 bases remained unmatched. Germline CDR1 reads ENHRY; CDR2 reads SYGVKD. The CDR3 has 14 residues.

The chain uses TRBV30 and TRBJ1-3, with a possible D match to TRBD1 (6 bases). Trimming removed 4 bases from V and 0 bases from J, with 10 bases in between. This CDR3 contains 14 residues. From germline, CDR1 is GTSNPN and CDR2 SVGIG (reference sequence). CDR3 region: CAWTVGGSGNTIYF. The CDR3 nucleotides are TGTGCCTGGACCGTAGGGGGCTCTGGAAACACCATATATTTT.

The chain links TRBV5-1 to TRBJ2-1; D possibly corresponds to TRBD2 (6 bases). There are 14 residues in the CDR3. Germline assignment: CDR1 SGHRS and CDR2 YFSETQ. V gave up 7 bases and J gave up 2 bases, with 13 bases separating them. The CDR3 DNA is TGCGCCAGCCGTAATGCGGGGACCTACAATGAGCAGTTCTTC. Its protein product is CASRNAGTYNEQFF.